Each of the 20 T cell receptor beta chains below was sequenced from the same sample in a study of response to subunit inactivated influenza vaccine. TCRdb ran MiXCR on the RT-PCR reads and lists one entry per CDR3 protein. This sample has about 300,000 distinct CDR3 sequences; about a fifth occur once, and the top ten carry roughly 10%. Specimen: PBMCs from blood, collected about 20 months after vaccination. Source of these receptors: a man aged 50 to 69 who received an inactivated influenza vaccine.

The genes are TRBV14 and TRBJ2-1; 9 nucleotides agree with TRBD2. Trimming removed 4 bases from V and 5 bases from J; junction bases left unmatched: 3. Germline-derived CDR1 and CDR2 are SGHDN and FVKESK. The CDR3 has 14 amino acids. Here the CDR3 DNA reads TGTGCCAGCAGCCGCATAGCGGGAGACAATGAGCAGTTCTTC. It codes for CASSRIAGDNEQFF. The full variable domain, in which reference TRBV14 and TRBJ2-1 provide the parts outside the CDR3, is EAGVTQFPSHSVIEKGQTVTLRCDPISGHDNLYWYRRVMGKEIKFLLHFVKESKQDESGMPNNRFLAERTGGTYSTLKVQPAELEDSGVYFCASSRIAGDNEQFFGPGTRLTVL.

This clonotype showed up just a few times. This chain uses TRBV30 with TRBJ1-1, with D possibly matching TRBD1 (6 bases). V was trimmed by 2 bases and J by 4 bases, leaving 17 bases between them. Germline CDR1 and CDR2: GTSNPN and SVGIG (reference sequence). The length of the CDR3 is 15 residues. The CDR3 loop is CAWSPGNGGRTEAFF. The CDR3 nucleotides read TGTGCCTGGAGTCCGGGAAACGGGGGGCGCACTGAAGCTTTCTTT.

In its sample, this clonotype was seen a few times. The CDR3 DNA reads as TGCGCCAGCAGCTTGAGCGGAAAACAAGAGACCCAGTACTTC. Encoded protein: CASSLSGKQETQYF. V and J are TRBV5-1 and TRBJ2-5; D is perhaps TRBD2 (5 bases). The CDR3 contains 14 residues. Between the trimmed V and J ends, which lost 1 base and 2 bases, there was a span of 9 bases. Germline CDR1 is SGHRS and CDR2 is YFSETQ.

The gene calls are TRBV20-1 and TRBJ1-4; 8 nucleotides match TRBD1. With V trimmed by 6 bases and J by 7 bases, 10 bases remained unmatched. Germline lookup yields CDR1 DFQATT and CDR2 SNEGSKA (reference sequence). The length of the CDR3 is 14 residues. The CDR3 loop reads CSAVPRQGFEKLFF. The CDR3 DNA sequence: TGCAGTGCAGTCCCCCGACAGGGGTTTGAAAAACTGTTTTTT.

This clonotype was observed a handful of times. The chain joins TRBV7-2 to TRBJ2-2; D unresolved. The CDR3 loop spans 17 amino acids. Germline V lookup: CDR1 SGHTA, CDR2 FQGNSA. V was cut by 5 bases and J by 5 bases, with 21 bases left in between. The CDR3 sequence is CASSQNERRPGTGELFF. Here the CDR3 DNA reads TGTGCCAGCAGCCAAAATGAACGGCGGCCTGGGACCGGGGAGCTGTTTTTT.

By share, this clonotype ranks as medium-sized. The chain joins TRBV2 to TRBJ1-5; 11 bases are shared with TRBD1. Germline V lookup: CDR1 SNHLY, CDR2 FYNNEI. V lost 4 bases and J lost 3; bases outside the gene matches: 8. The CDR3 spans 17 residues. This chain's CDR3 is CASSVPGQGADNQPQHF. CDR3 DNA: TGTGCCAGCAGTGTCCCAGGACAGGGGGCGGACAATCAGCCCCAGCATTTT.

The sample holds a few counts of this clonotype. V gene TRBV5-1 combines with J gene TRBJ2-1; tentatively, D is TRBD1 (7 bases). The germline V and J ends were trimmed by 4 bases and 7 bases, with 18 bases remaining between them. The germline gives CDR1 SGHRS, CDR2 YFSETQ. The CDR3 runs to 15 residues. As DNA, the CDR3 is TGCGCCAGCAGCATGACCCAGGGGGGTCTTAATGAGCAGTTCTTC. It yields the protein CASSMTQGGLNEQFF.

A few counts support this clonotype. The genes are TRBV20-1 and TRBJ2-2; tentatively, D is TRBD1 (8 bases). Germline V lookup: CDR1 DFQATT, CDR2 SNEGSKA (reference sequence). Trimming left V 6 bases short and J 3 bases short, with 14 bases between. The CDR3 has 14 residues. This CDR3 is CSAPTGGDTGELFF. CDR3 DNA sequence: TGCAGTGCACCTACAGGGGGGGACACCGGGGAGCTGTTTTTT.

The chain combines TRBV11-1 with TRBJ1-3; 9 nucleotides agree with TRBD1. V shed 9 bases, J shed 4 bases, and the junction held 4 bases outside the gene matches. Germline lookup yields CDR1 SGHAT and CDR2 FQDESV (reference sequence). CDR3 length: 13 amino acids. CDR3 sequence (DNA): TGTGCCAGAAGGGACAGGGAAGGAAACACCATATATTTT. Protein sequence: CARRDREGNTIYF.

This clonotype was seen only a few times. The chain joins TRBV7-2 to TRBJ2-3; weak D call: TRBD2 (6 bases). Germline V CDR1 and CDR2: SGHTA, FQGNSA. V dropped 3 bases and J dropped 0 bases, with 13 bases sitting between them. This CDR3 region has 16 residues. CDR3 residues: CASSFDYGGSTDTQYF. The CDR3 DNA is TGTGCCAGCAGCTTTGATTATGGGGGGAGCACAGATACGCAGTATTTT.

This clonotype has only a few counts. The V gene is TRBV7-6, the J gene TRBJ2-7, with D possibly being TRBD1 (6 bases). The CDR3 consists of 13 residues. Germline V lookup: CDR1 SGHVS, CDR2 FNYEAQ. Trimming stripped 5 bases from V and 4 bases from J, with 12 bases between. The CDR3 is CASSKQGPYEQYF. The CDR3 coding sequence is TGTGCCAGCAGCAAACAGGGTCCGTACGAGCAGTACTTC.

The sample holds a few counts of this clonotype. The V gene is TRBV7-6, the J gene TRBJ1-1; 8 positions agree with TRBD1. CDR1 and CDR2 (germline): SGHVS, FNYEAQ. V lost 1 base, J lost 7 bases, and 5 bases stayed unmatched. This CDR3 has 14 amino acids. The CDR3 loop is CASSLELGTGEAFF. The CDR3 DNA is TGTGCCAGCAGCTTAGAGTTGGGGACAGGTGAAGCTTTCTTT.

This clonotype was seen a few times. CDR3 region: CASSLDRPTGELFF. CDR3 sequence (DNA): TGCGCCAGCAGCCTCGACAGGCCCACCGGGGAGCTGTTTTTT. This chain connects TRBV5-1 to TRBJ2-2; D is possibly TRBD1 (6 bases). V was shortened by 4 bases and J by 4 bases, with 11 bases between the two germline ends. The length of the CDR3 is 14 residues. Per the germline V gene, CDR1 is SGHRS and CDR2 is YFSETQ. Filled out from reference TRBV5-1 and TRBJ2-2, the complete variable domain reads KAGVTQTPRYLIKTRGQQVTLSCSPISGHRSVSWYQQTPGQGLQFLFEYFSETQRNKGNFPGRFSGRQFSNSRSEMNVSTLELGDSALYLCASSLDRPTGELFFGEGSRLTVL.

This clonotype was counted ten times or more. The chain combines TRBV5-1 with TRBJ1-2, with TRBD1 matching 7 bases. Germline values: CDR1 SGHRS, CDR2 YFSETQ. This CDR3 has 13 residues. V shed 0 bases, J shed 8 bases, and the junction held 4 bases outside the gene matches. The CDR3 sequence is CASSLVTGYGYTF. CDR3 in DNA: TGCGCCAGCAGCTTGGTGACAGGGTACGGCTACACCTTC.

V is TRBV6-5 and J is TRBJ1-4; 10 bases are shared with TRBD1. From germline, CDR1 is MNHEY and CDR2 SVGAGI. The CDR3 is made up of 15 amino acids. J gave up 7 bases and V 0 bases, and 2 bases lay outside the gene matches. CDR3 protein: CASSYSTGGGEKLFF. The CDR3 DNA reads TGTGCCAGCAGTTACTCGACAGGGGGCGGTGAAAAACTGTTTTTT.

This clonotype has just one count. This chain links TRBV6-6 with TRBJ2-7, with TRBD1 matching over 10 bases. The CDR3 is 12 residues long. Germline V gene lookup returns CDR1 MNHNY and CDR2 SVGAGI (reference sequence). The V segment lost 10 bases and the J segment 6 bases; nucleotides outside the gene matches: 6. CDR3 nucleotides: TGTGCCACCGGGACAGGGGTTTCCGAGCAGTACTTC. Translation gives CATGTGVSEQYF.

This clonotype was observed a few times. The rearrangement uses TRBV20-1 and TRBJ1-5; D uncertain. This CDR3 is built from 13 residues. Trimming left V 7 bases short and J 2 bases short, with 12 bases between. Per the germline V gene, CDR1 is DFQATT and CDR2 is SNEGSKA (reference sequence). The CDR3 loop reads CSVRGGGNQPQHF. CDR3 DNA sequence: TGCAGTGTACGAGGAGGTGGCAATCAGCCCCAGCATTTT.

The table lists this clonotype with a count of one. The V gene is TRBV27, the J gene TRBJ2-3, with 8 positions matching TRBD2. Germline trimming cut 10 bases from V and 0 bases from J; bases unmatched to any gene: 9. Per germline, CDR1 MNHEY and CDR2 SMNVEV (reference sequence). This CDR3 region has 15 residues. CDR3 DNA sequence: TGTGCCACCTCGGGGGGGGGAACTAGCACAGATACGCAGTATTTT. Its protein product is CATSGGGTSTDTQYF.

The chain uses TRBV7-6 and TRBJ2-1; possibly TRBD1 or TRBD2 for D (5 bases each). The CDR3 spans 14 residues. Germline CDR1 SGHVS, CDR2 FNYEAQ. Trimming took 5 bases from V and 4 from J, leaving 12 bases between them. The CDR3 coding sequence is TGTGCCAGCAGCCCGGTGGGGGATTACAATGAGCAGTTCTTC. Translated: CASSPVGDYNEQFF.

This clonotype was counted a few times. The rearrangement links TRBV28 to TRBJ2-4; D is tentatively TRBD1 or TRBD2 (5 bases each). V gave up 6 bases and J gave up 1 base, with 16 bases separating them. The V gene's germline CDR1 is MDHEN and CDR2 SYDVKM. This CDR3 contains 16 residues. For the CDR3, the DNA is TGTGCCAGCAGAACCCTCGGGGCGGGCGCCAAAAACATTCAGTACTTC. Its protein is CASRTLGAGAKNIQYF.